A single sample is the source of the 12 T cell receptor beta chains below, sequenced in a study of T-cell memory formation after mild COVID-19. In TCRdb, the 5' RACE reads were re-called with MiXCR into one record per CDR3 protein. The profile shows roughly 340,000 distinct CDR3 sequences, less than 25% of them singletons. Sample: PBMCs or a T cell subset sorted from them (not recorded which). These receptors were obtained from a young man who had mild COVID-19 (a few samples of this study predate the infection). Cell type and time point are not known.

The CDR3 spells CSVRTSRPTDTQYF. In DNA form, the CDR3 reads TGCAGCGTCCGGACAAGCCGACCCACAGATACGCAGTATTTT. This chain links TRBV29-1 with TRBJ2-3; possible D gene TRBD1, 5 bases. Looked up from germline, CDR1 is SQVTM and CDR2 is ANQGSEA. Trimming pared 6 bases from V and 2 bases from J, leaving 15 bases between. The CDR3 loop spans 14 amino acids.

J is TRBJ2-7 and V is TRBV5-6; no definite D call. The CDR3 runs to 13 residues. V was cut by 4 bases and J by 2 bases, with 10 bases left in between. Germline-derived CDR1 and CDR2 are SGHDT and YYEEEE. CDR3 nucleotide sequence: TGTGCCAGCAGCCTTCAGGTAACCTACGAGCAGTACTTC. Translated: CASSLQVTYEQYF.

This clonotype occurred a few times. The chain recombines TRBV4-3 with TRBJ1-4; D is uncertain. CDR1 and CDR2 (germline): LGHNA, YSLEER. Trimming removed 0 bases at V and 0 bases at J, with 17 bases between. The CDR3 has 19 amino acids. CDR3 in amino acids: CASSQEWGWQSATNEKLFF. In DNA, the CDR3 is TGCGCCAGCAGCCAAGAGTGGGGTTGGCAGTCTGCAACTAATGAAAAACTGTTTTTT.

The genes are TRBV12-3 or TRBV12-4 and TRBJ2-2; TRBD1 is a possible D gene (6 bases). V lost 6 bases and J 7 bases, leaving 12 bases between the germline ends. The length of the CDR3 is 13 residues. The CDR3 loop reads CASRKQGGGELFF. The CDR3 DNA follows: TGTGCCAGCAGAAAACAGGGTGGCGGGGAGCTGTTTTTT.

There are a few counts of this clonotype. The V call is TRBV12-3 or TRBV12-4, the J call TRBJ2-7; D is unresolved. The CDR3 runs to 14 residues. V lost 3 bases and J lost 1, with 10 bases in between. In nucleotides, the CDR3 is TGTGCCAGCAGTTTGCTCCCCCATTCCTACGAGCAGTACGTC. Translated, it gives CASSLLPHSYEQYV.

This clonotype occurred a few times. This chain connects TRBV7-9 to TRBJ2-3, with no clear D. Germline assignment: CDR1 SEHNR and CDR2 FQNEAQ (reference sequence). The CDR3 is 12 amino acids. V was trimmed by 4 bases and J by 6 bases, leaving 8 bases between them. CDR3 in amino acids: CASSSQMDTQYF. In DNA, the CDR3 is TGTGCCAGCAGCTCCCAGATGGATACGCAGTATTTT.

The V and J genes are TRBV7-3 and TRBJ2-5; 7 bases match TRBD2. The trim removed 5 bases at V and 5 bases at J, leaving 8 bases unmatched. Germline assignment: CDR1 SGHTA and CDR2 FQGTGA. The CDR3 runs to 14 residues. The CDR3 bases are TGTGCCAGCAGCCGAGCGGGGACCGTGGAGACCCAGTACTTC. Translating it yields CASSRAGTVETQYF.

This clonotype appeared many times. The V call is TRBV5-1, the J call TRBJ2-3, with 10 nucleotides matching TRBD2. The CDR3 spans 16 residues. Germline CDR1 SGHRS, CDR2 YFSETQ. V shed 4 bases and J 1 base; nucleotides not matched to a gene: 6. The CDR3 DNA reads TGCGCCAGCAGCCCCTCAACTAGCGGGGGCACAGATACGCAGTATTTT. Translation: CASSPSTSGGTDTQYF.

This clonotype was seen more than once but under ten times. The chain uses TRBV7-9 and TRBJ2-2; TRBD2 is a possible D gene (5 bases). CDR3 length equals 14 residues. The V gene lost 5 bases and the J gene lost 1 base, with 8 bases spanning the gap. Per germline, CDR1 SEHNR and CDR2 FQNEAQ (reference sequence). DNA of the CDR3: TGTGCCAGCAGCCTCCGGGAGAACACCGGGGAGCTGTTTTTT. Its protein product is CASSLRENTGELFF.

The V call is TRBV27, the J call TRBJ1-5; TRBD1 matches at 7 bases. The CDR3 covers 15 residues. J lost 8 bases, V lost 4 bases, and 11 bases had no gene match. Germline V gene lookup returns CDR1 MNHEY and CDR2 SMNVEV (reference sequence). This chain's CDR3 is CASSSLTGVGEPQHF. The CDR3 nucleotides are TGTGCCAGCAGTTCCCTTACAGGGGTAGGGGAGCCCCAGCATTTT.

This clonotype occurred many times. This rearrangement joins TRBV4-1 to TRBJ1-2, with 8 bases identical to TRBD1. CDR3 length: 15 residues. Germline V lookup: CDR1 MGHRA, CDR2 YSYEKL. The junction had 10 bases not matched to a gene; V was cut back by 4 bases and J by 6 bases. CDR3 bases: TGCGCCAGCAGCCGACAGGGACAGGTGCTTAATGGCTACACCTTC. Amino acids: CASSRQGQVLNGYTF.

This clonotype came up a few times. J is TRBJ1-2 and V is TRBV5-1; no clear D gene. The CDR3 totals 14 residues. Germline assignment: CDR1 SGHRS and CDR2 YFSETQ. V lost 4 bases and J lost 1, with 11 bases in between. DNA of the CDR3: TGCGCCAGCAGCCCGTCAGTCTTTAACTATGGCTACACCTTC. Translated: CASSPSVFNYGYTF.